This T cell receptor beta chain was sequenced for a study of blood T cell repertoires in COVID-19. Study context: PBMCs, B-cell-depleted T cells, or T cells provided the cDNA or gDNA that made up the material.

The method was immunoSEQ multiplex PCR; TCRdb's version includes in-frame clones alone and lacks a portion of them. The data contain around 100,000 clones, about 86% of them singletons. Trimming removed 4 bases from V and 4 bases from J, with 17 bases in between. This CDR3 has 16 amino acids. Germline V gene lookup returns CDR1 MDHEN and CDR2 SYDVKM. This sequence originates from a man older than 75 with acute or convalescent COVID-19. The chain has TRBV28 and TRBJ1-3, with D unresolved. The sample consisted of peripheral blood. The CDR3 reads CASSSQTGQSGNTIYF. CDR3 sequence (DNA): TGTGCCAGCAGTTCCCAAACTGGGCAGTCCGGAAACACCATATATTTT. Based on the CDR3 plus reference TRBV28 and TRBJ1-3, the full variable domain is DVKVTQSSRYLVKRTGEKVFLECVQDMDHENMFWYRQDPGLGLRLIYFSYDVKMKEKGDIPEGYSVSREKKERFSLILESASTNQTSMYLCASSSQTGQSGNTIYFGEGSWLTVV.